The sequence of this T cell receptor beta chain was determined in a study of T cell repertoires in cytomegalovirus infection. At the level of the study: Indications of both CMV infection and matching HLA type were provided by public TCR beta signatures. Study outcomes and limitations: HLA-C-restricted TCR beta clonotypes specific for CMV led the ex vivo response.

TCRdb re-called the reads with MiXCR, one entry per CDR3 protein. The sample has about 570,000 distinct CDR3 sequences, 35% to 50% seen once; the top ten hold about 46%. The CDR3 contains 13 residues. CDR1 SGHTA and CDR2 FQGNSA come from the germline V gene. Trimming removed 5 bases from V and 2 bases from J; junction bases left unmatched: 2. This clonotype appeared many times. Its specificity is not known. The sequence was obtained from a human donor in good health (CMV status not recorded). Some clones in this sample may be carry-over from other donors' samples. The source material was cultured PBMCs, sampled from culture after CMV antigen stimulation. The chain employs TRBV7-2 and TRBJ2-5, with 7 positions matching TRBD1. The CDR3 DNA sequence: TGTGCCAGCAGCCGGGACAGACAAGAGACCCAGTACTTC. Translated, it gives CASSRDRQETQYF.